A selection of T cell receptor beta chains follows, all from one sample in a study of blood T cell repertoires in COVID-19. TCRdb keeps only in-frame clones here, not all; method: immunoSEQ multiplex PCR. The repertoire holds roughly 500,000 clones, with around 85% as singletons. Sequenced: peripheral blood. These receptors originate from a human donor in a cohort sampled during active COVID-19. The CDR3 runs from the conserved cysteine through the conserved F or W. D genes are given only for firm matches. A clone size is listed for some rows: how often the clone was seen (once, few, many), or a class if it is expanded.

J gene: TRBJ2-6; D gene: TRBD1; clone size: -; CDR3 length: 16; V gene: TRBV11-2; CDR3 DNA: TGTGCCAGCAGCTCCAGGACAGGCTCAGGGGCCAACGTCCTGACTTTC; CDR3 protein: CASSSRTGSGANVLTF
J gene: TRBJ1-4; D gene: -; clone size: -; CDR3 length: 18; V gene: TRBV10-3; CDR3 DNA: TGTGCCATCAGTGATCCCCCCCAGGGAGGAGGGCCTAATGAAAAACTGTTTTTT; CDR3 protein: CAISDPPQGGGPNEKLFF
J gene: TRBJ2-7; D gene: -; clone size: -; CDR3 length: 14; V gene: TRBV30; CDR3 DNA: TGTGCCTGGAGTGTGAGTGGTGGTGGGCTGGAGCAGTACTTC; CDR3 protein: CAWSVSGGGLEQYF
J gene: TRBJ1-2; D gene: -; clone size: -; CDR3 length: 16; V gene: TRBV7-3; CDR3 DNA: TGTGCCAGCAGCGGCTCCGGGGACACCGGACTTCAGGGCTACACCTTC; CDR3 protein: CASSGSGDTGLQGYTF
J gene: TRBJ2-1; D gene: TRBD2; clone size: few; CDR3 length: 16; V gene: TRBV6-5; CDR3 DNA: TGTGCCAGCAGTTACTCGCCGGGACTAGCGAACAATGAGCAGTTCTTC; CDR3 protein: CASSYSPGLANNEQFF
J gene: TRBJ1-2; D gene: -; clone size: -; CDR3 length: 12; V gene: TRBV28; CDR3 DNA: TGTGCCAGCAGTTTAACGGTTTTAGGCTACACCTTC; CDR3 protein: CASSLTVLGYTF
J gene: TRBJ1-5; D gene: -; clone size: few; CDR3 length: 16; V gene: TRBV6-4; CDR3 DNA: TGTGCCAGCAGTGACGCCTACAGCGGGGGCAATCAGCCCCAGCATTTT; CDR3 protein: CASSDAYSGGNQPQHF
J gene: TRBJ1-1; D gene: -; clone size: once; CDR3 length: 15; V gene: TRBV28; CDR3 DNA: TGTGCCAGCAGTTCACGGACAGCTCTGAACACTGAAGCTTTCTTT; CDR3 protein: CASSSRTALNTEAFF
J gene: TRBJ2-6; D gene: -; clone size: -; CDR3 length: 16; V gene: TRBV6-1; CDR3 DNA: TGTGCCAGCAGTGTAATACAGGGAAGTGGGGCCAACGTCCTGACTTTC; CDR3 protein: CASSVIQGSGANVLTF
J gene: TRBJ1-5; D gene: -; clone size: -; CDR3 length: 15; V gene: TRBV28; CDR3 DNA: TGTGCCAGCAGTTTTCGGGCACAGGGCGGGCAGCCCCAGCATTTT; CDR3 protein: CASSFRAQGGQPQHF
J gene: TRBJ2-7; D gene: TRBD1; clone size: few; CDR3 length: 14; V gene: TRBV18; CDR3 DNA: TGTGCCAGCTCACAGGGACAGGGAAGGTACGAGCAGTACTTC; CDR3 protein: CASSQGQGRYEQYF
J gene: TRBJ2-1; D gene: -; clone size: -; CDR3 length: 14; V gene: TRBV28; CDR3 DNA: TGTGCCAGTGGGAGCGGGTTGAAAGCCAATGAGCAGTTCTTC; CDR3 protein: CASGSGLKANEQFF
J gene: TRBJ1-1; D gene: TRBD1; clone size: -; CDR3 length: 15; V gene: TRBV7-9; CDR3 DNA: TGTGCCAGCAGCCATCGACAGGGGGCGGACACTGAAGCTTTCTTT; CDR3 protein: CASSHRQGADTEAFF
J gene: TRBJ2-7; D gene: TRBD2; clone size: -; CDR3 length: 17; V gene: TRBV4-1; CDR3 DNA: TGCGCCAGCAGCCAAGGGGCTAGCGGGAGTGTATTAGACGAGCAGTACTTC; CDR3 protein: CASSQGASGSVLDEQYF
J gene: TRBJ1-1; D gene: -; clone size: -; CDR3 length: 14; V gene: TRBV5-1; CDR3 DNA: TGCGCCAGCAGCTTGGGACCGGGGAACACTGAAGCTTTCTTT; CDR3 protein: CASSLGPGNTEAFF
J gene: TRBJ2-6; D gene: -; clone size: -; CDR3 length: 15; V gene: TRBV7-8; CDR3 DNA: TGTGCCAGCAGCCCTAGATCGCTAGGGGCCAACGTCCTGACTTTC; CDR3 protein: CASSPRSLGANVLTF
J gene: TRBJ2-7; D gene: TRBD2; clone size: -; CDR3 length: 14; V gene: TRBV19; CDR3 DNA: TGTGCCAGTAACCCTAGCGGGGAGAGCTACGAGCAGTACTTC; CDR3 protein: CASNPSGESYEQYF
J gene: TRBJ2-2; D gene: TRBD2; clone size: -; CDR3 length: 16; V gene: TRBV5-8; CDR3 DNA: TGTGCCAGGGAAACTACCGGGACTAGCGGGAGCGGGGAGCTGTTTTTT; CDR3 protein: CARETTGTSGSGELFF
J gene: TRBJ1-6; D gene: -; clone size: -; CDR3 length: 14; V gene: TRBV10-3; CDR3 DNA: TGTGCCATCACCCGGGACGGGGGGGATTCACCCCTCCACTTT; CDR3 protein: CAITRDGGDSPLHF
J gene: TRBJ1-6; D gene: -; clone size: -; CDR3 length: 15; V gene: TRBV7-3; CDR3 DNA: TGTGCCAGCAGCTTAGGTGGGGCAGGGAACTCACCCCTCCACTTT; CDR3 protein: CASSLGGAGNSPLHF
J gene: TRBJ1-4; D gene: -; clone size: -; CDR3 length: 13; V gene: TRBV10-3; CDR3 DNA: TGTGCCATCAGAGGGGGGGTTGATGAAAAACTGTTTTTT; CDR3 protein: CAIRGGVDEKLFF
J gene: TRBJ1-1; D gene: -; clone size: -; CDR3 length: 13; V gene: TRBV25-1; CDR3 DNA: TGTGCCAGCAGTGAACAGGGTCCCACTGAAGCTTTCTTT; CDR3 protein: CASSEQGPTEAFF
J gene: TRBJ1-1; D gene: TRBD1; clone size: few; CDR3 length: 15; V gene: TRBV19; CDR3 DNA: TGTGCCAGTAGTCCAGGGGGTCTCATGAACACTGAAGCTTTCTTT; CDR3 protein: CASSPGGLMNTEAFF
J gene: TRBJ2-1; D gene: TRBD2; clone size: -; CDR3 length: 15; V gene: TRBV7-3; CDR3 DNA: TGTGCCAGCAGCCCTATAGCGGGAAGGAACGATGAGCAGTTCTTC; CDR3 protein: CASSPIAGRNDEQFF
J gene: TRBJ2-5; D gene: TRBD2; clone size: few; CDR3 length: 15; V gene: TRBV5-6; CDR3 DNA: TGTGCCAGCAGCTTGGCGTTGGGGGGGCAAGAGACCCAGTACTTC; CDR3 protein: CASSLALGGQETQYF
J gene: TRBJ2-1; D gene: TRBD2; clone size: -; CDR3 length: 15; V gene: TRBV19; CDR3 DNA: TGTGCCAGTAGACTAGCGGGAGGGCCGGAAAATGAGCAGTTCTTC; CDR3 protein: CASRLAGGPENEQFF
J gene: TRBJ1-1; D gene: -; clone size: once; CDR3 length: 14; V gene: TRBV7-9; CDR3 DNA: TGTGCCAGCAGCTTCAGGGAGGAGGGTGCGAGAGCTTTCTTT; CDR3 protein: CASSFREEGARAFF
J gene: TRBJ2-1; D gene: TRBD2; clone size: -; CDR3 length: 18; V gene: TRBV5-1; CDR3 DNA: TGCGCCAGCAGCTGGGGGGGCGCGGGAGGGTACCCCTACAATGAGCAGTTCTTC; CDR3 protein: CASSWGGAGGYPYNEQFF
J gene: TRBJ2-5; D gene: TRBD1; clone size: -; CDR3 length: 15; V gene: TRBV5-1; CDR3 DNA: TGCGCCAGCAGCTCCGGGACAGCAGGCGGAGAGACCCAGTACTTC; CDR3 protein: CASSSGTAGGETQYF
J gene: TRBJ1-2; D gene: -; clone size: -; CDR3 length: 10; V gene: TRBV28; CDR3 DNA: TGTTCGGCGGGGAGATATGGCTACACCTTC; CDR3 protein: CSAGRYGYTF
J gene: TRBJ2-3; D gene: -; clone size: -; CDR3 length: 16; V gene: TRBV7-8; CDR3 DNA: TGTGCCAGCAGCTTATTTCCCAGCGGCAGCACAGATACGCAGTATTTT; CDR3 protein: CASSLFPSGSTDTQYF
J gene: TRBJ2-5; D gene: -; clone size: -; CDR3 length: 17; V gene: TRBV7-2; CDR3 DNA: TGTGCCAGCAGCTTAGGCCCTAGAGGGGGGGGGCAAGAGACCCAGTACTTC; CDR3 protein: CASSLGPRGGGQETQYF
J gene: TRBJ2-3; D gene: -; clone size: -; CDR3 length: 14; V gene: TRBV24-1; CDR3 DNA: TGTGCCACCAGTGATTTAGGGGGCACAGATACGCAGTATTTT; CDR3 protein: CATSDLGGTDTQYF
J gene: TRBJ2-3; D gene: TRBD1; clone size: -; CDR3 length: 12; V gene: TRBV29-1; CDR3 DNA: TGCAGCGTCCTCAGGGGGACAGATACGCAGTATTTT; CDR3 protein: CSVLRGTDTQYF
J gene: TRBJ1-1; D gene: -; clone size: -; CDR3 length: 13; V gene: TRBV7-2; CDR3 DNA: TGTGCCAGCAGCTTAGAAACTGACACTGAAGCTTTCTTT; CDR3 protein: CASSLETDTEAFF
J gene: TRBJ1-1; D gene: -; clone size: -; CDR3 length: 16; V gene: TRBV6-6; CDR3 DNA: TGTGCCAGCAGTTACTCGAGGTCCGGGGAGGACCCGCGGTCTTTCTTT; CDR3 protein: CASSYSRSGEDPRSFF
J gene: TRBJ1-1; D gene: -; clone size: few; CDR3 length: 15; V gene: TRBV5-5; CDR3 DNA: TGTGCCAGCAGCCTTCCCGGTTTACGGGGGAATGAAGCTTTCTTT; CDR3 protein: CASSLPGLRGNEAFF
J gene: TRBJ2-1; D gene: TRBD2; clone size: -; CDR3 length: 15; V gene: TRBV18; CDR3 DNA: TGTGCCAGCTCACCAGAAATAGCGGGGGAGAATGAGCAGTTCTTC; CDR3 protein: CASSPEIAGENEQFF
J gene: TRBJ2-5; D gene: -; clone size: few; CDR3 length: 15; V gene: TRBV10-1; CDR3 DNA: TGCGCCAGCAGCTCTATTGACAGCGATCAAGAGACCCAGTACTTC; CDR3 protein: CASSSIDSDQETQYF
J gene: TRBJ1-1; D gene: TRBD1; clone size: -; CDR3 length: 17; V gene: TRBV11-3; CDR3 DNA: TGTGCCAGCAGCCCATCCGCCGGGACAGGGGTGAACACTGAAGCTTTCTTT; CDR3 protein: CASSPSAGTGVNTEAFF
J gene: TRBJ2-5; D gene: -; clone size: -; CDR3 length: 16; V gene: TRBV5-4; CDR3 DNA: TGTGCCAGCAGCTTGTTTGGGCAGGGGAAAGGGGGGACCCAGTACTTC; CDR3 protein: CASSLFGQGKGGTQYF
J gene: TRBJ1-2; D gene: TRBD1; clone size: -; CDR3 length: 16; V gene: TRBV7-9; CDR3 DNA: TGTGCCAGCAGCTTGGACCCGGGACAGGCTTTGGATGGCTACACCTTC; CDR3 protein: CASSLDPGQALDGYTF
J gene: TRBJ2-3; D gene: TRBD2; clone size: once; CDR3 length: 15; V gene: TRBV24-1; CDR3 DNA: TGTGCCAGCTCGACGGGGCTAGCGGGTTCAGATACGCAGTATTTT; CDR3 protein: CASSTGLAGSDTQYF
J gene: TRBJ2-1; D gene: -; clone size: -; CDR3 length: 11; V gene: TRBV6-5; CDR3 DNA: TGTGCCAGCAGTTACGTAAGCCAGGAGTTCTTC; CDR3 protein: CASSYVSQEFF
J gene: TRBJ2-3; D gene: -; clone size: -; CDR3 length: 16; V gene: TRBV7-3; CDR3 DNA: TGTGCCAGCAGCTTAGCCCCCTGGCGGGGCGAAGCCACGCAGTATTTT; CDR3 protein: CASSLAPWRGEATQYF
J gene: TRBJ2-5; D gene: TRBD2; clone size: -; CDR3 length: 16; V gene: TRBV9; CDR3 DNA: TGTGCCAGCAGCGATCGACTAGCGGGAGGTGTAGAGACCCAGTACTTC; CDR3 protein: CASSDRLAGGVETQYF
J gene: TRBJ2-3; D gene: -; clone size: once; CDR3 length: 14; V gene: TRBV21-1; CDR3 DNA: TGTGCCAGCGCTCGGAGCGGTCTGGGAGATACGCAGTATTTT; CDR3 protein: CASARSGLGDTQYF
J gene: TRBJ2-3; D gene: TRBD2; clone size: -; CDR3 length: 16; V gene: TRBV7-2; CDR3 DNA: TGTGCCAGCAGCCCTGAGTGGACTAGCGGGGCAGATACGCAGTATTTT; CDR3 protein: CASSPEWTSGADTQYF
J gene: TRBJ1-5; D gene: TRBD1; clone size: -; CDR3 length: 14; V gene: TRBV7-9; CDR3 DNA: TGTGCCAGCAGCCGACAGGGCAGCAATCAGCCCCAGCATTTT; CDR3 protein: CASSRQGSNQPQHF
J gene: TRBJ2-1; D gene: -; clone size: -; CDR3 length: 15; V gene: TRBV6-5; CDR3 DNA: TGTGCCAGCAGCCGACAGCTCTATTCCTACAATGAGCAGTTCTTC; CDR3 protein: CASSRQLYSYNEQFF
J gene: TRBJ2-7; D gene: TRBD2; clone size: -; CDR3 length: 14; V gene: TRBV5-4; CDR3 DNA: TGTGCCAGCAGCTCCGGACTAGCTTGGCGCGAGCAGTACTTC; CDR3 protein: CASSSGLAWREQYF
J gene: TRBJ2-7; D gene: -; clone size: few; CDR3 length: 12; V gene: TRBV5-5; CDR3 DNA: TGTGCCAGCAGCTTGGAAGGGGACGAGCAGTACTTC; CDR3 protein: CASSLEGDEQYF
J gene: TRBJ2-6; D gene: -; clone size: -; CDR3 length: 18; V gene: TRBV5-1; CDR3 DNA: TGCGCCAGCAGCTTGCTCCAGGGAAGAGGCTCTGGGGCCAACGTCCTGACTTTC; CDR3 protein: CASSLLQGRGSGANVLTF
J gene: TRBJ1-2; D gene: -; clone size: -; CDR3 length: 12; V gene: TRBV2; CDR3 DNA: TGTGCCAGCACAGGGCGGCACTATGGCTACACCTTC; CDR3 protein: CASTGRHYGYTF
J gene: TRBJ2-7; D gene: -; clone size: -; CDR3 length: 16; V gene: TRBV5-4; CDR3 DNA: TGTGCCAGCAGCTTGTCGGAGGTCCGAAGCTCCTACGAGCAGTACTTC; CDR3 protein: CASSLSEVRSSYEQYF
J gene: TRBJ2-3; D gene: TRBD2; clone size: -; CDR3 length: 17; V gene: TRBV6-2/TRBV6-3; CDR3 DNA: TGTGCCAGCAGCGGGACTAGCGGGAGTAAAAGCGGGGATACGCAGTATTTT; CDR3 protein: CASSGTSGSKSGDTQYF